The clone carrying this T cell receptor beta chain appeared a few times. Antigen: not known. This record belongs to a study of human T cells and chemical hapten exposure. Background on the study: Doses of diphenylcyclopropenone went to the patients' scalps weekly throughout the approximately 22-week study. From small differences in pooled library volume came most of the variation in per-sample TCR yields. Study-level findings and limits: The donor cohort had alopecia, so its immune response may not match that of healthy people.

Noted time point: patch test 3, about 24 weeks after DPC sensitization. Treatment of the sample: therapeutic diphenylcyclopropenone sensitization with weekly scalp DPC. Per the germline V gene, CDR1 is SGHRS and CDR2 is YFSETQ. This CDR3 comprises 14 residues. V dropped 4 bases and J dropped 1 base, with 12 bases sitting between them. TCRdb analysed the RACE reads with MiXCR anew, one entry per CDR3 protein. The data hold about 82,000 distinct CDR3 sequences, with 10% to 15% observed a single time. The chain employs TRBV5-1 and TRBJ2-7; no reliable D call. The origin of this receptor is a woman between 50 and 59 years old with alopecia areata. Some clones in this sample may be carry-over from other donors' samples. The source material was whole blood, sampled in connection with sensitization to the hapten diphenylcyclopropenone (DPC). The CDR3 region has the DNA TGCGCCAGCAGCCTGGGCCCTCCTTCCTACGAGCAGTACTTC. Protein product: CASSLGPPSYEQYF. The whole variable domain, filled in from reference TRBV5-1 and TRBJ2-7, reads KAGVTQTPRYLIKTRGQQVTLSCSPISGHRSVSWYQQTPGQGLQFLFEYFSETQRNKGNFPGRFSGRQFSNSRSEMNVSTLELGDSALYLCASSLGPPSYEQYFGPGTRLTVT.